Each of the 14 T cell receptor beta chains below was sequenced from the same sample in a study of beta chain features in type 1 diabetes. What was sequenced were expressed TCRB transcripts, since all of the isolated RNA had been reverse transcribed. The protocol was immunoSEQ multiplex PCR, while the TCRdb copy is restricted to in-frame clones and leaves out a portion. The sample includes 250,000 to 350,000 clones, approximately 14% of them seen just once. The sample comprised central memory CD4+ T cells from blood. These receptor sequences come from a man in his thirties or forties in good health.

The chain combines TRBV7-8 with TRBJ2-3; TRBD2 agrees at 7 bases. Germline V gives CDR1 SGHVS, CDR2 FQNEAQ. The CDR3 has 15 amino acids. Trimming took 3 bases from V and 2 from J; bases not matched to a gene: 5. In nucleotides, the CDR3 is TGTGCCAGCAGCTTGGCTAGCGGACCCACAGATACGCAGTATTTT. Encoded protein: CASSLASGPTDTQYF.

This clone was recorded a few times. The J gene is TRBJ2-1, the V gene TRBV4-2; D ambiguous. V lost 4 bases and J 2 bases, leaving 12 bases between the germline ends. The CDR3 spans 15 residues. Germline V lookup: CDR1 LGHNA, CDR2 YNFKEQ. Written as DNA, the CDR3 is TGTGCCAGCAGCCGATTAAACGTGCCCTACAATGAGCAGTTCTTC. It codes for CASSRLNVPYNEQFF.

This clone was found a few times. The CDR3 sequence: CASRDRERGQPQHF. The CDR3 coding sequence is TGTGCCAGCAGGGACAGGGAAAGAGGGCAGCCCCAGCATTTT. The chain carries TRBV2 and TRBJ1-5, with 8 bases fitting TRBD1. The CDR3 loop spans 14 amino acids. Germline CDR1 SNHLY, CDR2 FYNNEI. The junction had 8 bases not matched to a gene; V was cut back by 6 bases and J by 7 bases.

This clone turned up a few times. The chain couples TRBV9 to TRBJ2-7, with 15 positions matching TRBD2. The CDR3 contains 15 residues. V shed 4 bases, J shed 7 bases, and the junction held 6 bases outside the gene matches. CDR1 is SGDLS, CDR2 YYNGEE, per germline. The DNA of the CDR3 is TGTGCCAGCAGCTTCCTCGGGACTAGCGGGGGGGAGCAGTACTTC. Protein product: CASSFLGTSGGEQYF. The variable domain in full, with the rest retrieved from reference TRBV9 and TRBJ2-7, is DSGVTQTPKHLITATGQRVTLRCSPRSGDLSVYWYQQSLDQGLQFLIQYYNGEERAKGNILERFSAQQFPDLHSELNLSSLELGDSALYFCASSFLGTSGGEQYFGPGTRLTVT.

This clone was seen more than once but under ten times. The CDR3 loop reads CAWMVASGDTQYF. The CDR3 DNA follows: TGTGCCTGGATGGTCGCTTCCGGGGATACGCAGTATTTT. The chain is built from TRBV30 and TRBJ2-3; D gene uncertain. Germline V CDR1 and CDR2: GTSNPN, SVGIG (reference sequence). V gave up 4 bases and J gave up 6 bases, with 14 bases separating them. The length of the CDR3 is 13 residues.

This clone was picked up many times. The CDR3 here is CASSEWGSPGANVLTF. In nucleotides, the CDR3 is TGTGCCAGCAGTGAATGGGGGTCGCCTGGGGCCAACGTCCTGACTTTC. The rearrangement joins TRBV2 to TRBJ2-6; tentatively, D is TRBD1 or TRBD2 (5 bases each). This CDR3 comprises 16 residues. CDR1 SNHLY and CDR2 FYNNEI come from the germline V gene. Trimming removed 2 bases from V and 2 bases from J, with 10 bases in between.

The chain recombines TRBV7-2 with TRBJ1-1, with TRBD1 matching 9 bases. The V segment lost 5 bases and the J segment 3 bases; nucleotides outside the gene matches: 1. The CDR3 covers 13 residues. The germline V gene encodes CDR1 SGHTA and CDR2 FQGNSA. The CDR3 region is CASSGQGHTEAFF. DNA for the CDR3: TGTGCCAGCAGCGGACAGGGGCACACTGAAGCTTTCTTT.

The chain recombines TRBV7-2 with TRBJ1-5; possibly TRBD1 for D (6 bases). The germline V gene encodes CDR1 SGHTA and CDR2 FQGNSA. V shed 1 base and J shed 9 bases, with 16 bases lying between them. There are 15 residues in the CDR3. The CDR3 DNA sequence: TGTGCCAGCAGCTTAGTAGTAGGCGGGACACGGCCCCAGCATTTT. This codes for CASSLVVGGTRPQHF. Based on the CDR3 plus reference TRBV7-2 and TRBJ1-5, the full variable domain is GAGVSQSPSNKVTEKGKDVELRCDPISGHTALYWYRQSLGQGLEFLIYFQGNSAPDKSGLPSDRFSAERTGGSVSTLTIQRTQQEDSAVYLCASSLVVGGTRPQHFGDGTRLSIL.

V usage is TRBV9 and J usage is TRBJ1-4; D not certain. The V end lost 0 bases, the J end lost 5 bases, and 11 bases lay between the germline ends. The CDR3 contains 15 residues. The germline CDR1 and CDR2 sequences are SGDLS and YYNGEE. This chain's CDR3 is CASSVEGYRNEKLFF. The CDR3 DNA reads as TGTGCCAGCAGCGTAGAAGGATATCGGAATGAAAAACTGTTTTTT.

There are many counts of this clone. Other nucleotide sequences from this sample produce the same CDR3. The chain links TRBV5-4 to TRBJ2-3; D call uncertain. Germline V gene sequence: CDR1 SGHNT, CDR2 YYREEE (reference sequence). The CDR3 totals 14 residues. Trimming cost V 2 bases and J 0 bases, with 7 bases left between them. The CDR3 coding sequence is TGTGCCAGCAGCTTCACGGAAAGCACAGATACGCAGTATTTT. It encodes CASSFTESTDTQYF. The variable domain in full, with the rest retrieved from reference TRBV5-4 and TRBJ2-3, is ETGVTQSPTHLIKTRGQQVTLRCSSQSGHNTVSWYQQALGQGPQFIFQYYREEENGRGNFPPRFSGLQFPNYSSELNVNALELDDSALYLCASSFTESTDTQYFGPGTRLTVL.

The chain links TRBV10-3 to TRBJ2-1; 7 bases match TRBD2. Looked up from germline, CDR1 is ENHRY and CDR2 is SYGVKD. J gave up 4 bases and V 11 bases, and 11 bases lay outside the gene matches. The CDR3 loop spans 14 amino acids. The CDR3, as DNA: TGTGCCTCTGGGAGGGAGAGCGGGTACAATGAGCAGTTCTTC. This translates into CASGRESGYNEQFF.

CDR3 sequence (DNA): TGTGCCAGCAGACCTCAGGGATACGAGCAGTACTTC. It specifies CASRPQGYEQYF. This chain connects TRBV7-9 to TRBJ2-7; D possibly corresponds to TRBD1 (5 bases). The CDR3 runs 12 residues. Germline V gene lookup returns CDR1 SEHNR and CDR2 FQNEAQ (reference sequence). Trimming took 6 bases from V and 4 from J, leaving 10 bases between them.

In this sample, this clone turned up a few times. The V and J genes are TRBV7-9 and TRBJ1-6, with D uncertain. Germline CDR1 SEHNR, CDR2 FQNEAQ (reference sequence). CDR3 size: 15 residues. Trimming left V 6 bases short and J 10 bases short, with 19 bases between. The CDR3 sequence is CASSLNRWSESPLHF. The DNA of the CDR3 is TGTGCCAGCAGTCTCAATCGTTGGAGTGAGTCACCCCTCCACTTT.

The CDR3 sequence is CASSPQTFGGGLETQYF. CDR3 DNA sequence: TGCGCCAGCAGCCCCCAAACATTTGGAGGGGGCTTGGAGACCCAGTACTTC. The chain joins TRBV4-3 to TRBJ2-5; weak D call: TRBD1 (7 bases). The CDR3 has 17 amino acids. Trimming pared 4 bases from V and 5 bases from J, leaving 23 bases between. Germline loops: CDR1 LGHNA, CDR2 YSLEER.